Reported below is one TCR beta chain. The sample originates from a study of CD8 T cells in Susac syndrome. An input of roughly 0.5 to 1 ug of RNA was subjected to reverse transcription using random hexamers. TCRdb redid the calling of the immunoSEQ multiplex PCR reads with MiXCR, one entry per CDR3 protein. The sample holds under 200,000 distinct CDR3 sequences, about 91% seen once. The V gene's germline CDR1 is SGHVS and CDR2 FQNEAQ. The CDR3 length is 15 residues. V trimming: 6 bases; J trimming: 4 bases; junction bases outside the gene matches: 9. This clonotype was sampled from a human donor with Susac syndrome. Sequencing was carried out using CD4+ T cells from PBMCs. The chain employs TRBV7-8 and TRBJ1-1; 9 bases agree with TRBD1. CDR3 in DNA: TGTGCCAGCAGGTTACAGGGGGCCGAAGTCACTGAAGCTTTCTTT. Amino acid sequence: CASRLQGAEVTEAFF.